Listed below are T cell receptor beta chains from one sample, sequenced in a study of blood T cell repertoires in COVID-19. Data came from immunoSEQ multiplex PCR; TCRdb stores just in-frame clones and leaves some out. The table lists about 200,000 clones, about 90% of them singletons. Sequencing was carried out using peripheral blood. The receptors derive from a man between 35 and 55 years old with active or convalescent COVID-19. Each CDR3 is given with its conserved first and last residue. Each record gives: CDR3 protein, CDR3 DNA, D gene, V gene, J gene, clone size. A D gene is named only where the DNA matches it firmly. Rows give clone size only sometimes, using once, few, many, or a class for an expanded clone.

CDR3: CASSRIAGQAHQINYEQYF
DNA: TGCGCCAGCAGCCGCATCGCGGGACAGGCGCACCAGATAAACTACGAGCAGTACTTC
D: TRBD1
V: TRBV4-1
J: TRBJ2-7
size: NA

CDR3: CASSEFSRYEQYF
DNA: TGCGCCAGCAGTGAGTTTTCCCGCTACGAGCAGTACTTC
D: NA
V: TRBV10-1
J: TRBJ2-7
size: NA

CDR3: CASSFNLAGGLYEQYF
DNA: TGTGCCAGCAGCTTCAATCTAGCGGGGGGGCTCTACGAGCAGTACTTC
D: TRBD2
V: TRBV7-2
J: TRBJ2-7
size: NA

CDR3: CASSLGTGEPNIYEQYF
DNA: TGTGCCAGCAGCTTGGGGACAGGGGAACCAAACATCTACGAGCAGTACTTC
D: TRBD1
V: TRBV13
J: TRBJ2-7
size: once

CDR3: CASSSGLAPDTQYF
DNA: TGTGCCAGCAGCTCCGGACTAGCCCCAGATACGCAGTATTTT
D: TRBD2
V: TRBV5-4
J: TRBJ2-3
size: NA

CDR3: CASSQVFGTIPYNEQFF
DNA: TGCGCCAGCAGCCAAGTCTTCGGGACTATACCCTACAATGAGCAGTTCTTC
D: TRBD2
V: TRBV4-1
J: TRBJ2-1
size: NA

CDR3: CSAGTDYGYTF
DNA: TGCAGTGCTGGGACAGACTATGGCTACACCTTC
D: TRBD1
V: TRBV20-1
J: TRBJ1-2
size: NA

CDR3: CASSSRTGGDEKLFF
DNA: TGTGCCAGCAGCTCCCGGACAGGGGGCGATGAAAAACTGTTTTTT
D: TRBD1
V: TRBV13
J: TRBJ1-4
size: NA

CDR3: CASSQPQTGNYGYTF
DNA: TGTGCCAGCAGCCAACCCCAGACAGGGAACTATGGCTACACCTTC
D: TRBD1
V: TRBV3-1/TRBV3-2
J: TRBJ1-2
size: NA

CDR3: CASSSPDYLNTGELFF
DNA: TGTGCCAGCAGCTCCCCGGACTACCTAAACACCGGGGAGCTGTTTTTT
D: NA
V: TRBV7-2
J: TRBJ2-2
size: NA

CDR3: CASRYYIGDTEAFF
DNA: TGTGCCAGCAGGTATTATATAGGGGACACTGAAGCTTTCTTT
D: NA
V: TRBV2
J: TRBJ1-1
size: NA

CDR3: CASSLGGWETQYF
DNA: TGTGCCAGCAGTTTAGGCGGATGGGAGACCCAGTACTTC
D: NA
V: TRBV27
J: TRBJ2-5
size: NA

CDR3: CASSISGGALPETQYF
DNA: TGTGCCAGTAGTATAAGCGGGGGGGCTCTCCCAGAGACCCAGTACTTC
D: TRBD2
V: TRBV19
J: TRBJ2-5
size: NA

CDR3: CASSQERGLGYGYTF
DNA: TGCGCCAGCAGCCAAGAACGGGGTTTAGGCTATGGCTACACCTTC
D: NA
V: TRBV4-1
J: TRBJ1-2
size: once

CDR3: CASNPGAGGLDEQYF
DNA: TGTGCCAGCAACCCAGGGGCGGGGGGGCTGGACGAGCAGTACTTC
D: TRBD2
V: TRBV2
J: TRBJ2-7
size: NA

CDR3: CASSRGSYQPQHF
DNA: TGTGCCAGCAGCAGGGGATCCTATCAGCCCCAGCATTTT
D: NA
V: TRBV4-2
J: TRBJ1-5
size: NA

CDR3: CAAAGQGREQYF
DNA: TGTGCCGCCGCGGGACAGGGGCGCGAGCAGTACTTC
D: TRBD1
V: TRBV10-3
J: TRBJ2-7
size: NA

CDR3: CASSIRGYGYTF
DNA: TGTGCCAGTAGTATCCGGGGATATGGCTACACCTTC
D: NA
V: TRBV19
J: TRBJ1-2
size: NA

CDR3: CASSSEPSDRAGEQYF
DNA: TGCGCCAGCAGCTCCGAACCTTCCGACAGGGCCGGCGAGCAGTACTTC
D: TRBD1
V: TRBV5-1
J: TRBJ2-7
size: NA

CDR3: CASSSPGGVPLHF
DNA: TGTGCCAGCAGCTCGCCCGGGGGGGTCCCCCTCCACTTT
D: NA
V: TRBV11-1
J: TRBJ1-6
size: once

CDR3: CASSRLGQETQYF
DNA: TGTGCCAGCAGCAGGCTAGGCCAAGAGACCCAGTACTTC
D: NA
V: TRBV5-5
J: TRBJ2-5
size: NA

CDR3: CASSLYIGELFF
DNA: TGTGCCAGCAGTTTATACATCGGGGAGCTGTTTTTT
D: NA
V: TRBV28
J: TRBJ2-2
size: NA

CDR3: CASSTRTGFNQPQHF
DNA: TGTGCCAGCAGTACCCGGACAGGCTTCAATCAGCCCCAGCATTTT
D: TRBD1
V: TRBV28
J: TRBJ1-5
size: NA

CDR3: CASRRAYEQYF
DNA: TGTGCCAGCAGGCGGGCCTACGAGCAGTACTTC
D: NA
V: TRBV27
J: TRBJ2-7
size: NA

CDR3: CASSPDSIGEQYF
DNA: TGTGCCTCTTCCCCCGACTCCATTGGCGAGCAGTACTTC
D: NA
V: TRBV19
J: TRBJ2-7
size: NA

CDR3: CASSIGLQGAGGYTF
DNA: TGTGCCAGTAGTATTGGACTACAGGGGGCAGGTGGCTACACCTTC
D: TRBD1
V: TRBV19
J: TRBJ1-2
size: large

CDR3: CSVLGGSDYGYTF
DNA: TGCAGCGTTCTAGGGGGATCGGACTATGGCTACACCTTC
D: NA
V: TRBV29-1
J: TRBJ1-2
size: NA

CDR3: CASSLLGVNGYTF
DNA: TGTGCCAGCAGCTTATTAGGGGTAAATGGCTACACCTTC
D: NA
V: TRBV11-1
J: TRBJ1-2
size: NA

CDR3: CASSTPWDRVITLNYGYTF
DNA: TGTGCCAGCAGTACTCCTTGGGACAGGGTCATTACACTTAACTATGGCTACACCTTC
D: TRBD1
V: TRBV28
J: TRBJ1-2
size: once

CDR3: CASSGGPAGHSYEQYF
DNA: TGCGCCAGCAGCGGTGGGCCGGCAGGCCACTCCTACGAGCAGTACTTC
D: NA
V: TRBV5-1
J: TRBJ2-7
size: NA

CDR3: CASSIGTGGYEQYF
DNA: TGTGCCAGTAGCATCGGGACAGGGGGTTACGAGCAGTACTTC
D: TRBD1
V: TRBV19
J: TRBJ2-7
size: few

CDR3: CARSSSRGSSNQPQHF
DNA: TGTGCCAGAAGCTCGTCCAGGGGGTCGAGCAATCAGCCCCAGCATTTT
D: TRBD1
V: TRBV5-3
J: TRBJ1-5
size: NA

CDR3: CASSPSTYTEAFF
DNA: TGTGCCAGCAGCCCATCTACGTACACTGAAGCTTTCTTT
D: NA
V: TRBV9
J: TRBJ1-1
size: NA

CDR3: CASSHRTGSSPYGYTF
DNA: TGCGCCAGCAGCCACCGTACAGGGTCTTCGCCCTATGGCTACACCTTC
D: NA
V: TRBV4-1
J: TRBJ1-2
size: NA

CDR3: CASSVKGEGSPLHF
DNA: TGTGCCAGCAGCGTAAAGGGGGAGGGTTCACCCCTCCACTTT
D: NA
V: TRBV9
J: TRBJ1-6
size: few

CDR3: CASSLVGPTDTQYF
DNA: TGTGCCAGCAGCTTAGTGGGGCCCACAGATACGCAGTATTTT
D: NA
V: TRBV11-2
J: TRBJ2-3
size: once

CDR3: CASSFRRGNQPQHF
DNA: TGTGCCAGCAGTTTTAGGAGGGGCAATCAGCCCCAGCATTTT
D: NA
V: TRBV27
J: TRBJ1-5
size: NA

CDR3: CASSPPGQGGTGELFF
DNA: TGCGCCAGCAGCCCGCCGGGACAGGGCGGCACCGGGGAGCTGTTTTTT
D: TRBD1
V: TRBV5-1
J: TRBJ2-2
size: NA

CDR3: CASSQDPRALHGYTF
DNA: TGCGCCAGCAGCCAAGATCCCAGGGCGCTCCATGGCTACACCTTC
D: NA
V: TRBV4-1
J: TRBJ1-2
size: NA

CDR3: CASSLVLAPSSYNEQFF
DNA: TGTGCCAGCAGCTTAGTACTAGCGCCGAGCTCCTACAATGAGCAGTTCTTC
D: TRBD2
V: TRBV11-2
J: TRBJ2-1
size: NA

CDR3: CASRPGRDRGRIAFYTF
DNA: TGCGCCAGCAGGCCGGGACGTGACAGGGGGCGAATAGCCTTCTACACCTTC
D: TRBD1
V: TRBV5-1
J: TRBJ1-2
size: NA

CDR3: CASSLPGGRETQYF
DNA: TGTGCCAGCAGCCTCCCTGGAGGGCGGGAGACCCAGTACTTC
D: NA
V: TRBV5-4
J: TRBJ2-5
size: NA

CDR3: CAWRGQLNTEAFF
DNA: TGTGCCTGGAGGGGACAGTTGAACACTGAAGCTTTCTTT
D: TRBD1
V: TRBV30
J: TRBJ1-1
size: NA

CDR3: CASSYIEEAFF
DNA: TGTGCCAGCAGCTATATAGAAGAAGCTTTCTTT
D: NA
V: TRBV5-6
J: TRBJ1-1
size: NA

CDR3: CASSLNRGDQPQHF
DNA: TGTGCCAGCAGCTTAAACAGGGGGGATCAGCCCCAGCATTTT
D: TRBD1
V: TRBV7-2
J: TRBJ1-5
size: NA

CDR3: CASRGQGAGGYTF
DNA: TGTGCCAGCAGGGGACAGGGGGCAGGTGGCTACACCTTC
D: TRBD1
V: TRBV28
J: TRBJ1-2
size: NA

CDR3: CASSSRGRPSYGYTF
DNA: TGTGCCAGCAGTTCCAGGGGCCGGCCCTCATATGGCTACACCTTC
D: NA
V: TRBV28
J: TRBJ1-2
size: NA

CDR3: CASSPRLGGRPTDTQYF
DNA: TGTGCCAGCAGCCCCAGACTGGGCGGGAGACCCACAGATACGCAGTATTTT
D: TRBD2
V: TRBV11-2
J: TRBJ2-3
size: few

CDR3: CASRPRDRTYEQYF
DNA: TGTGCCAGCAGACCCAGGGACAGAACCTACGAGCAGTACTTC
D: TRBD1
V: TRBV6-5
J: TRBJ2-7
size: NA

CDR3: CACYGSQVHNEQFF
DNA: TGTGCCTGTTACGGGTCACAGGTGCACAATGAGCAGTTCTTC
D: NA
V: TRBV5-3
J: TRBJ2-1
size: NA

CDR3: CASSSGQAEAFF
DNA: TGTGCCAGCAGCTCGGGACAGGCTGAAGCTTTCTTT
D: TRBD1
V: TRBV7-9
J: TRBJ1-1
size: once

CDR3: CSADPVPGQVNYGYTF
DNA: TGCAGCGCCGACCCCGTCCCGGGACAGGTTAACTATGGCTACACCTTC
D: TRBD1
V: TRBV29-1
J: TRBJ1-2
size: NA